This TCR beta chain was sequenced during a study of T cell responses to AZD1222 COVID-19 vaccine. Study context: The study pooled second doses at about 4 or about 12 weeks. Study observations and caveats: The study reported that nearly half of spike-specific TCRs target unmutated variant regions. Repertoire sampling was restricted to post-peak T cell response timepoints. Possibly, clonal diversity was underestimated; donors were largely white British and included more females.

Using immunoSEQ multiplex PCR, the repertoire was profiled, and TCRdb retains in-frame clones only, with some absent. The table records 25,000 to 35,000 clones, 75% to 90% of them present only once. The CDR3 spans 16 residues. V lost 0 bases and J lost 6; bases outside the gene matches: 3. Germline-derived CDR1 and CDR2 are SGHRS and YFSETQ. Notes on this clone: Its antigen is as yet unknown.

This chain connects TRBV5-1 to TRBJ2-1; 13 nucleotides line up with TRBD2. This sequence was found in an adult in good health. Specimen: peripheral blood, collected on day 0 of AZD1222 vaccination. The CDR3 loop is CASSLGGLAGSNEQFF. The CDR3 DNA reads TGCGCCAGCAGCTTGGGGGGACTAGCGGGATCCAATGAGCAGTTCTTC.